The 9 T cell receptor beta chains listed next were all sequenced from one sample in a study of T-cell reconstitution after alpha-beta-depleted transplantation in children. The TCRbeta library incorporated unique molecular identifiers. TCRdb reprocessed the PCR reads with MiXCR, giving one entry per CDR3 protein. The sample holds about 220,000 distinct CDR3 sequences, approximately 19% seen once. Sequences were derived from PBMCs, mostly from graft donor cells, sampled 360 days after TCRalphabeta/CD19-depleted stem cell transplant. Receptors originate from a male patient under 10 years old who had a stem cell transplant for acute lymphoblastic leukemia, so the T cells may come from the graft donor.

This clonotype turned up a few times. The rearrangement joins TRBV6-2 or TRBV6-3 to TRBJ1-1; no firm D call. This CDR3 has 15 residues. Looked up from germline, CDR1 is MNHEY and CDR2 is SVGEGT. Trimming pared 2 bases from V and 1 base from J, leaving 11 bases between. The CDR3 here is CASSYPYRGNTEAFF. CDR3 DNA sequence: TGTGCCAGCAGTTACCCTTACAGAGGGAACACTGAAGCTTTCTTT.

This clonotype was seen a handful of times. The chain employs TRBV5-1 and TRBJ2-5; possible D gene TRBD1, 6 bases. Germline CDR1 reads SGHRS; CDR2 reads YFSETQ. The V end was cut by 3 bases, the J end by 2 bases, with 11 bases between. CDR3 length: 14 amino acids. The chain's CDR3 is CASSWGHSQETQYF. In nucleotides, the CDR3 is TGCGCCAGCAGCTGGGGACATTCGCAAGAGACCCAGTACTTC.

V is TRBV27 and J is TRBJ2-7; the D gene is possibly TRBD1 (6 bases). The V gene's germline CDR1 is MNHEY and CDR2 SMNVEV (reference sequence). Between the trimmed V and J ends, which lost 6 bases and 2 bases, there was a span of 17 bases. The CDR3 has 15 amino acids. The CDR3 is CASSRQVAGAYEQYF. The DNA for the CDR3 is TGTGCCAGCAGCCGACAGGTCGCCGGCGCCTACGAGCAGTACTTC.

This clonotype was seen ten or more times. V gene TRBV12-3 or TRBV12-4 combines with J gene TRBJ2-1; no firm D call. This CDR3 is built from 16 residues. V was cut by 6 bases and J by 2 bases, with 17 bases left in between. Here the CDR3 reads CASRITPFFPYNEQFF. In nucleotides, the CDR3 is TGTGCCAGCAGGATTACACCTTTCTTCCCCTACAATGAGCAGTTCTTC.

In its sample, this clonotype was seen many times. The gene calls are TRBV6-5 and TRBJ1-1; D unresolved. Germline-derived CDR1 and CDR2 are MNHEY and SVGAGI. Trimming cost V 4 bases and J 7 bases, with 13 bases left between them. CDR3 length: 13 residues. The CDR3 sequence is CASSFSGELEAFF. CDR3 sequence (DNA): TGTGCCAGCAGTTTCTCCGGAGAGCTTGAAGCTTTCTTT.

The chain links TRBV7-1 to TRBJ2-1, with D perhaps TRBD1 (6 bases). TRBV7-1 is sorted into the ORF group, with uncertain function. Deletions cut 3 bases from V and 4 bases from J, with 13 bases between. The length of the CDR3 is 15 residues. The CDR3 is CASSSLSGQYNEQFF. The CDR3 DNA is TGTGCCAGCAGCTCCTTGAGTGGACAGTACAATGAGCAGTTCTTC.

This clonotype was counted at least ten times. The V gene is TRBV19, the J gene TRBJ2-1, with 10 bases lining up with TRBD1. CDR3 length: 17 residues. V was clipped by 5 bases and J by 3 bases; unmatched bases: 10. Germline assignment: CDR1 LNHDA and CDR2 SQIVND (reference sequence). CDR3 loop: CASSQTGGLMVYNEQFF. DNA for the CDR3: TGTGCCAGTAGTCAGACAGGGGGCTTGATGGTCTACAATGAGCAGTTCTTC.

The chain joins TRBV5-1 to TRBJ2-2; D perhaps matches TRBD2 (6 bases). V shed 5 bases and J shed 5 bases, with 19 bases lying between them. CDR1 and CDR2 (germline): SGHRS, YFSETQ. This CDR3 has 16 amino acids. CDR3 DNA sequence: TGCGCCAGCAGTTTATCAGCGGGTACGATAACCGGGGAGCTGTTTTTT. It translates to CASSLSAGTITGELFF.

There are a few counts of this clonotype. V and J are TRBV12-3 or TRBV12-4 and TRBJ2-3, with TRBD2 as a possible D gene (5 bases). The CDR3 runs 17 residues. V was clipped by 6 bases and J by 0 bases, with 19 bases between them. CDR3 region: CASRTSGRYASTDTQYF. The DNA of the CDR3 is TGTGCCAGCAGAACCTCGGGAAGATATGCTAGCACAGATACGCAGTATTTT.